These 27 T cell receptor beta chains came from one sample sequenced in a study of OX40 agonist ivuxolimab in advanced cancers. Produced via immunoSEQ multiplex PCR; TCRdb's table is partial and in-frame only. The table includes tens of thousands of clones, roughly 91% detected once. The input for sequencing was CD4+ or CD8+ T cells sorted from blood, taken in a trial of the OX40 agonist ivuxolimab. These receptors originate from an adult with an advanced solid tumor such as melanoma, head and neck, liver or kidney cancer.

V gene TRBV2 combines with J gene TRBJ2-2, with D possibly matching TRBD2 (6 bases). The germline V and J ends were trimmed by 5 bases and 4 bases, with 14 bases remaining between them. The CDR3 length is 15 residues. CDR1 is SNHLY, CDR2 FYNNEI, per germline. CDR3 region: CASSPLVGGTGELFF. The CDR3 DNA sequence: TGTGCCAGCAGTCCACTAGTGGGGGGCACCGGGGAGCTGTTTTTT. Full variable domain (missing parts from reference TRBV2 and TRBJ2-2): EPEVTQTPSHQVTQMGQEVILRCVPISNHLYFYWYRQILGQKVEFLVSFYNNEISEKSEIFDDQFSVERPDGSNFTLKIRSTKLEDSAMYFCASSPLVGGTGELFFGEGSRLTVL.

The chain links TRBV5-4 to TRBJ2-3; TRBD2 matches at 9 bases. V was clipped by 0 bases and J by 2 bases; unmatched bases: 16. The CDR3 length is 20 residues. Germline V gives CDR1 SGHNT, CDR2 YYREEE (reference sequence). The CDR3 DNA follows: TGTGCCAGCAGCTTGGATCCGGTTGCGGGACTAGCTGTAGACACAGATACGCAGTATTTT. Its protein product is CASSLDPVAGLAVDTDTQYF.

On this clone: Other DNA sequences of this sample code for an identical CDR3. DNA of the CDR3: TGTGCCAGCAGCCCCCCGGGGCCCCAGCATTTT. Amino acid sequence: CASSPPGPQHF. V is TRBV6-1 and J is TRBJ1-5; the D is unclear. CDR1 is MNHNS, CDR2 SASEGT, per germline. This CDR3 has 11 residues. Trimming shortened V by 6 bases and J by 9 bases, and 9 bases separated the two germline ends.

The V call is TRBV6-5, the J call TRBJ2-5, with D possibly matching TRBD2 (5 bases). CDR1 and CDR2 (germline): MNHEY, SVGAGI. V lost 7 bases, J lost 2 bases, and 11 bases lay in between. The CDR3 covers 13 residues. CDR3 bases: TGTGCCAGCACAGGACCGGGACAAGAGACCCAGTACTTC. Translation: CASTGPGQETQYF.

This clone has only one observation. DNA of the CDR3: TGTGCCAGCAGCTTTCAACAGGGCGGCACAGATACGCAGTATTTT. It specifies CASSFQQGGTDTQYF. V and J are TRBV7-3 and TRBJ2-3, with D maybe TRBD1 (6 bases). CDR1 is SGHTA, CDR2 FQGTGA, per germline. V lost 3 bases, J lost 1 base, and 11 bases lay in between. The CDR3 has 15 amino acids.

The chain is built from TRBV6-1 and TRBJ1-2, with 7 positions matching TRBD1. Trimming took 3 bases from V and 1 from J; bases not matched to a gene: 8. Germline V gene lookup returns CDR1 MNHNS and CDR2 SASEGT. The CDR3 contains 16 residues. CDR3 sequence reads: CASSEKDRENNYGYTF. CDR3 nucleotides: TGTGCCAGCAGTGAGAAAGACAGGGAGAATAACTATGGCTACACCTTC.

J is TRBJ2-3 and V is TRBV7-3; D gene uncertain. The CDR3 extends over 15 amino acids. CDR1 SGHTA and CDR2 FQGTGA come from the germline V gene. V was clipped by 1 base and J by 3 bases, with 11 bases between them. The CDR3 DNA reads TGTGCCAGCAGCTTAAGCGGCCTGGAGACAGATACGCAGTATTTT. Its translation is CASSLSGLETDTQYF.

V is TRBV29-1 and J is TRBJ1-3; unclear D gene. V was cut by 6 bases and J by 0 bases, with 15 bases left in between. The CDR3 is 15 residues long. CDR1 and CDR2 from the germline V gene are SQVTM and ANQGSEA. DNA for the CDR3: TGCAGCGTAGGGCGGACGGTGGGCTCTGGAAACACCATATATTTT. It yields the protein CSVGRTVGSGNTIYF.

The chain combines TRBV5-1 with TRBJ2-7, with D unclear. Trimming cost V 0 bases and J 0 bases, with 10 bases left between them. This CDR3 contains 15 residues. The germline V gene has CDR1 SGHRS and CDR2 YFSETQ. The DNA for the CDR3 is TGCGCCAGCAGCTTGGTGCCCGCTGGCTCCTACGAGCAGTACTTC. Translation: CASSLVPAGSYEQYF.

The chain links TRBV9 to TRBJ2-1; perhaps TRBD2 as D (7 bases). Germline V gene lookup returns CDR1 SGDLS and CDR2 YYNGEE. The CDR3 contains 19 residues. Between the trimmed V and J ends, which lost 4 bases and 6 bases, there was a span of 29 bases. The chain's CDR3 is CASSRPSWVGGPRANEQFF. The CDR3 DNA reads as TGTGCCAGCAGCCGCCCGTCCTGGGTGGGGGGGCCCAGGGCCAATGAGCAGTTCTTC.

CDR3 nucleotides: TGTGCCAGCAGCCAGGGTCCTCAGGGATTTAATGAAAAACTGTTTTTT. Amino acids: CASSQGPQGFNEKLFF. The V gene is TRBV4-2, the J gene TRBJ1-4, with D possibly being TRBD1 (5 bases). CDR3 length: 16 amino acids. Germline V lookup: CDR1 LGHNA, CDR2 YNFKEQ. V dropped 3 bases and J dropped 4 bases, with 15 bases sitting between them.

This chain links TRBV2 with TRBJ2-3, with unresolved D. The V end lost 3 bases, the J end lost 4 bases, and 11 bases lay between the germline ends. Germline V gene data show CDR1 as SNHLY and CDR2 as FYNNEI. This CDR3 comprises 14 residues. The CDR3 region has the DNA TGTGCCAGCAGTGATGGACCCTGGGCAGATACGCAGTATTTT. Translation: CASSDGPWADTQYF.

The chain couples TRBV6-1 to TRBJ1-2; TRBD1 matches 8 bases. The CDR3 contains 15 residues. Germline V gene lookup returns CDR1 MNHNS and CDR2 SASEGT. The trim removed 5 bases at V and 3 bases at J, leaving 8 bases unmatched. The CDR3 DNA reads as TGTGCCAGCAGTACTGATAGACAGGGGTACTATGGCTACACCTTC. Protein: CASSTDRQGYYGYTF.

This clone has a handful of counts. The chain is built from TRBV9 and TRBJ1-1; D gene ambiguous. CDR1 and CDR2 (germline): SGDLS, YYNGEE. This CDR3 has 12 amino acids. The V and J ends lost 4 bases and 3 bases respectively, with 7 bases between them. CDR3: CASSPRDTEAFF. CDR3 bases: TGTGCCAGCAGCCCGAGGGACACTGAAGCTTTCTTT.

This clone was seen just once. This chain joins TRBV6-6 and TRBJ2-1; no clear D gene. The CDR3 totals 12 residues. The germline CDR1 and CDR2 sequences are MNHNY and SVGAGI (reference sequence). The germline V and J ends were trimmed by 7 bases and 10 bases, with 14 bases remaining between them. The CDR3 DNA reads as TGTGCCAGCACACCGGTTGTTGGCGAGCAGTTCTTC. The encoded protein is CASTPVVGEQFF.

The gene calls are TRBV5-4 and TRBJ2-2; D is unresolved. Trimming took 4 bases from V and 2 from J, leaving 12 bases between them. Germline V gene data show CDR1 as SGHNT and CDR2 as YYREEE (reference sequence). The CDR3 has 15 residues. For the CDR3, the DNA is TGTGCCAGCAGCCCCGGACCAGTCAACACCGGGGAGCTGTTTTTT. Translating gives CASSPGPVNTGELFF.

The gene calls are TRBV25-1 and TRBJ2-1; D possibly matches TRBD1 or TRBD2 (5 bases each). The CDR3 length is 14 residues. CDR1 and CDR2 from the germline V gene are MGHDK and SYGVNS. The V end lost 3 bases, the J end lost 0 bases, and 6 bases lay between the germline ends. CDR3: CASSERGSYNEQFF. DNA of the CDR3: TGTGCCAGCAGTGAGAGGGGCTCCTACAATGAGCAGTTCTTC.

The CDR3, as DNA: TGTGCCACCAGCAGGAGGGAAGGGACAGAAGCCTACGAGCAGTACTTC. It is translated as CATSRREGTEAYEQYF. The chain recombines TRBV15 with TRBJ2-7, with 7 nucleotides matching TRBD1. J was trimmed by 2 bases and V by 3 bases; bases with no gene match: 10. Germline loops: CDR1 LNHNV, CDR2 YYDKDF (reference sequence). The CDR3 runs to 16 residues.

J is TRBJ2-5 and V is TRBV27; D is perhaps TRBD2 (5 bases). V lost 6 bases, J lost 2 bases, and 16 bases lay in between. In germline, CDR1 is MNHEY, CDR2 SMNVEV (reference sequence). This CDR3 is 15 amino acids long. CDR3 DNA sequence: TGTGCCAGCAGCGGCCGGCGGTCGGGGCAAGAGACCCAGTACTTC. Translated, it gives CASSGRRSGQETQYF.

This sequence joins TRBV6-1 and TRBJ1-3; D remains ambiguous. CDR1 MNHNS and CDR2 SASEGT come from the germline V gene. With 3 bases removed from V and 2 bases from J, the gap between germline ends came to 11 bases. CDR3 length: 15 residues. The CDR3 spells CASSDLRLTGNTIYF. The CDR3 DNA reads TGTGCCAGCAGTGACCTTCGCTTAACTGGAAACACCATATATTTT.

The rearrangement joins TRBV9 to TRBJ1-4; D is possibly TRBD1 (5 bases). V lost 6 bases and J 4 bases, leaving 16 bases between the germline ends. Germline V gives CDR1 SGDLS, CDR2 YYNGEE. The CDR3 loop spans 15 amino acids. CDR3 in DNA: TGTGCCAGCAACCGGGGGACGTGGGATAATGAAAAACTGTTTTTT. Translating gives CASNRGTWDNEKLFF.

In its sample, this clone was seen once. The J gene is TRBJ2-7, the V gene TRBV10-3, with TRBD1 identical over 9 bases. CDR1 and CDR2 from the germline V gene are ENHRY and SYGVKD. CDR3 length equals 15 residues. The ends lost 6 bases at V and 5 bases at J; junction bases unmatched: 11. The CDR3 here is CAIRTGGADSDEQYF. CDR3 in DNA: TGTGCCATCAGAACAGGGGGCGCAGATTCCGACGAGCAGTACTTC.

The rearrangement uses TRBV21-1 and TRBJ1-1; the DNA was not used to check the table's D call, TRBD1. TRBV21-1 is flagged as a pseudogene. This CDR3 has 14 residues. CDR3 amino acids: CASTLDRVVTEAFF. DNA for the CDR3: TGTGCCAGCACTCTGGACAGGGTGGTCACTGAAGCTTTCTTT.

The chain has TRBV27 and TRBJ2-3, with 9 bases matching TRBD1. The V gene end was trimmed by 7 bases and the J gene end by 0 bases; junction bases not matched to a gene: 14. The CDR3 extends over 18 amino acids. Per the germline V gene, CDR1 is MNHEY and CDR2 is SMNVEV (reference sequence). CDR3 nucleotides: TGTGCCAGCACCAAGGGTCTACAGGGGGCCACTAGCACAGATACGCAGTATTTT. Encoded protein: CASTKGLQGATSTDTQYF.

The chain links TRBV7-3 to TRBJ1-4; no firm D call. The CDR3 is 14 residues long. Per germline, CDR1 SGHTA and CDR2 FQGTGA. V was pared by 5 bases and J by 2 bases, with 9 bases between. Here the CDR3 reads CASSPSTTNEKLFF. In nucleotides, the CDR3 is TGTGCCAGCAGCCCCAGCACCACTAATGAAAAACTGTTTTTT.

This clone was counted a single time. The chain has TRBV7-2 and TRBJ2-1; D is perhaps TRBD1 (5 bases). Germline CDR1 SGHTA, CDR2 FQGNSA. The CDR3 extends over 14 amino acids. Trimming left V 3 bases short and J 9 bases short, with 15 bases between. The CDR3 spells CASSFAAYDSEQFF. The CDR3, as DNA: TGTGCCAGCAGCTTCGCAGCATATGACAGTGAGCAGTTCTTC.

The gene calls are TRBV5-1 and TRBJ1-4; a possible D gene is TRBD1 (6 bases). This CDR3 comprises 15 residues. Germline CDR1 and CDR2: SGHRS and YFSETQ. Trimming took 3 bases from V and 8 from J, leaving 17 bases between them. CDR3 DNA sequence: TGCGCCAGCAGCTCGAGACAGGCCAGAACGGAAAAACTGTTTTTT. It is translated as CASSSRQARTEKLFF.